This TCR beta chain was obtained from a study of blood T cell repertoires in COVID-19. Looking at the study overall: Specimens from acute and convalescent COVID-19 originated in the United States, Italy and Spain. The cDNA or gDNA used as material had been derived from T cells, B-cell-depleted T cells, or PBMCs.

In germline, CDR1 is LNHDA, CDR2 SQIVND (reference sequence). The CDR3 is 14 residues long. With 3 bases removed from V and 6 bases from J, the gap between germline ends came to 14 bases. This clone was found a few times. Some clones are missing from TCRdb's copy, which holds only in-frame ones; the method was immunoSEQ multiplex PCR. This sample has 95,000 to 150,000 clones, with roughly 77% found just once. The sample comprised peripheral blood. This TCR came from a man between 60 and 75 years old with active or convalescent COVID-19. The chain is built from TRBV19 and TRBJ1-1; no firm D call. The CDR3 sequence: CASSIRGNRAEAFF. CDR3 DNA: TGTGCCAGTAGTATCCGAGGTAACCGGGCTGAAGCTTTCTTT.